This is a list of T cell receptor beta chains from one sample in a study of regulatory T cells in long-lasting Graves disease. TCRdb processed the multiplex PCR reads anew with MiXCR; each CDR3 protein has one entry. The table has about 470,000 distinct CDR3 sequences, 20% to 25% seen once. This specimen consisted of peripheral blood mononuclear cells (PBMCs), obtained when the disease was refractory, from a patient treated with antithyroid drugs. The receptors come from a female donor with Graves disease. CDR3s include the opening cysteine and the closing phenylalanine or tryptophan. The order of the fields is clone size, J gene, D gene, V gene, CDR3 protein, CDR3 DNA. A D gene is named only where the DNA matches it firmly. The size of a clone is reported for some rows only, either as once, few or many, or as a class for expanded clones.

>many|TRBJ2-2|TRBD1|TRBV2
CASKGQGAAGELFF
TGTGCCAGCAAGGGACAGGGGGCGGCCGGGGAGCTGTTTTTT
>many|TRBJ2-2|-|TRBV11-2
CASSLVVGAWIGELFF
TGTGCCAGCAGCTTAGTCGTCGGGGCCTGGATCGGGGAGCTGTTTTTT
>many|TRBJ1-6|TRBD1|TRBV6-5
CASSYATGGAGSPLHF
TGTGCCAGCAGTTACGCCACAGGGGGCGCAGGATCACCCCTCCACTTT
>few|TRBJ1-4|-|TRBV6-2/TRBV6-3
CASSYSFGEEFDEKLFF
TGTGCCAGCAGTTACTCGTTCGGGGAAGAGTTTGATGAAAAACTGTTTTTT
>few|TRBJ2-7|-|TRBV6-2/TRBV6-3
CASSYPPGRGETYEQYF
TGTGCCAGCAGTTACCCACCAGGGCGCGGAGAGACGTACGAGCAGTACTTC
>few|TRBJ2-7|-|TRBV3-1
CASSQAAAGEQYF
TGTGCCAGCAGCCAAGCGGCCGCGGGGGAGCAGTACTTC
>-|TRBJ1-2|TRBD1|TRBV6-9
CASSYQGAVGYTF
TGTGCCAGCAGTTACCAGGGGGCGGTTGGCTACACCTTC
>-|TRBJ2-7|TRBD1|TRBV5-5
CASSPTGASTYEQYF
TGTGCCAGCAGCCCTACAGGGGCTAGTACCTACGAGCAGTACTTC
>-|TRBJ1-1|TRBD1|TRBV29-1
CSVEYWAGGWTEAFF
TGCAGCGTTGAGTATTGGGCAGGGGGTTGGACTGAAGCTTTCTTT
>many|TRBJ2-7|TRBD2|TRBV7-3
CASSPGLATTYEQYF
TGTGCCAGCAGCCCGGGACTAGCGACTACCTACGAGCAGTACTTC
>few|TRBJ2-2|TRBD2|TRBV10-1
CASSESNPGTSGTGELFF
TGCGCCAGCAGTGAGTCGAACCCCGGGACTAGCGGCACCGGGGAGCTGTTTTTT
>many|TRBJ2-2|TRBD1|TRBV12-3/TRBV12-4
CASSFRDRVTGELFF
TGTGCCAGCAGTTTCAGGGACAGGGTCACCGGGGAGCTGTTTTTT
>few|TRBJ1-5|-|TRBV7-2
CASSYEGHPQHF
TGTGCCAGCAGCTACGAGGGACATCCCCAGCATTTT
>few|TRBJ2-7|-|TRBV4-3
CASSQDRDYEQYF
TGCGCCAGCAGCCAAGATCGCGATTACGAGCAGTACTTC
>few|TRBJ2-7|TRBD2|TRBV4-2
CASSQDPRLAGGREQYF
TGTGCCAGCAGCCAAGATCCCCGACTAGCGGGAGGGCGGGAGCAGTACTTC
>-|TRBJ1-1|TRBD1|TRBV7-8
CASSLGPWDRVFQMNTEAFF
TGTGCCAGCAGCTTAGGCCCTTGGGACAGGGTGTTCCAGATGAACACTGAAGCTTTCTTT
>few|TRBJ2-7|TRBD2|TRBV7-9
CASSFVGGSVYEQYF
TGTGCCAGCAGCTTTGTAGGCGGGAGCGTCTACGAGCAGTACTTC
>many|TRBJ1-3|TRBD1|TRBV12-3/TRBV12-4
CATDRASGNTIYF
TGTGCCACTGACAGGGCCTCTGGAAACACCATATATTTT
>many|TRBJ1-5|-|TRBV11-2
CASSLRTHQPQHF
TGTGCCAGCAGCTTAAGGACCCATCAGCCCCAGCATTTT
>-|TRBJ2-3|-|TRBV7-3
CASSRARDTQYF
TGTGCCAGCAGCCGAGCCAGGGATACGCAGTATTTT
>many|TRBJ2-7|-|TRBV10-2
CASRGRDSYEQYF
TGCGCCAGCAGGGGCAGGGATTCCTACGAGCAGTACTTC
>-|TRBJ1-2|TRBD1|TRBV5-1
CASSQEPGTAITDGYTF
TGCGCCAGCAGCCAAGAGCCCGGGACAGCTATCACTGATGGCTACACCTTC
>many|TRBJ2-5|TRBD2|TRBV7-2
CASSSTRPIGASGRKTQYF
TGTGCCAGCAGCTCGACCCGCCCTATCGGGGCTAGCGGGAGGAAGACCCAGTACTTC
>-|TRBJ2-1|-|TRBV7-3
CASSFGAGEQFF
TGTGCCAGCAGCTTCGGGGCCGGAGAGCAGTTCTTC
>few|TRBJ1-4|-|TRBV7-9
CASSLILVATNEKLFF
TGTGCCAGCAGCTTAATCCTTGTTGCAACTAATGAAAAACTGTTTTTT
>many|TRBJ1-1|-|TRBV28
CASSAGTEAFF
TGTGCCAGCAGTGCCGGCACTGAAGCTTTCTTT
>few|TRBJ2-7|-|TRBV11-2
CASSSLLGDLYEQYF
TGTGCCAGCAGCTCATTATTGGGCGATCTCTACGAGCAGTACTTC
>-|TRBJ2-7|-|TRBV7-2
CASSLFPGEQYF
TGTGCCAGCAGCTTATTCCCAGGGGAGCAGTACTTC
>-|TRBJ1-6|-|TRBV6-1
CASSPGGPRTPLHF
TGTGCCAGCAGTCCCGGGGGCCCCCGGACACCCCTCCACTTT
>-|TRBJ2-7|-|TRBV20-1
CSATTPPGEWSYEQYF
TGCAGTGCTACCACTCCACCGGGGGAGTGGTCCTACGAGCAGTACTTC
>-|TRBJ2-7|TRBD1|TRBV30
CAWTTGGEQYF
TGTGCCTGGACGACAGGGGGTGAGCAGTACTTC
>many|TRBJ2-7|-|TRBV13
CASSLEGTEQYF
TGTGCCAGCAGCTTAGAAGGGACCGAGCAGTACTTC
>-|TRBJ1-2|-|TRBV30
CAWSGGYPGGGYTF
TGTGCCTGGAGTGGAGGCTACCCCGGCGGTGGCTACACCTTC
>once|TRBJ2-1|TRBD2|TRBV20-1
CSLGPGLAGYNEQFF
TGCAGCCTAGGCCCAGGACTAGCGGGATACAATGAGCAGTTCTTC
>many|TRBJ2-5|-|TRBV28
CASSFDRPQETQYF
TGTGCCAGCAGTTTTGACAGGCCACAAGAGACCCAGTACTTC
>few|TRBJ2-7|TRBD2|TRBV6-2/TRBV6-3
CASRHQRDYEQYF
TGTGCCAGCAGACACCAGCGGGACTACGAGCAGTACTTC
>-|TRBJ2-7|-|TRBV2
CASEWGAEQYF
TGTGCCAGTGAGTGGGGTGCCGAGCAGTACTTC
>many|TRBJ2-5|-|TRBV3-1
CASSQPGWGQTGETQYF
TGTGCCAGCAGCCAACCCGGGTGGGGGCAAACCGGGGAGACCCAGTACTTC
>-|TRBJ2-1|TRBD1|TRBV29-1
CSASRDRVDNEQFF
TGCAGCGCCTCCCGGGACAGGGTAGACAATGAGCAGTTCTTC
>many|TRBJ2-7|TRBD1|TRBV12-3/TRBV12-4
CASSVDRGRPEQYF
TGTGCCAGCAGTGTGGACAGGGGGCGTCCCGAGCAGTACTTC
>-|TRBJ2-1|-|TRBV20-1
CSASHSGRDNEQFF
TGCAGTGCTAGTCATTCCGGGAGAGACAATGAGCAGTTCTTC
>many|TRBJ2-5|-|TRBV11-1
CASSFLTVTVQETQYF
TGTGCCAGCAGCTTCCTTACCGTGACAGTCCAAGAGACCCAGTACTTC
>-|TRBJ2-1|-|TRBV29-1
CSVQQRSTNEQFF
TGCAGCGTTCAACAGCGGTCTACCAATGAGCAGTTCTTC